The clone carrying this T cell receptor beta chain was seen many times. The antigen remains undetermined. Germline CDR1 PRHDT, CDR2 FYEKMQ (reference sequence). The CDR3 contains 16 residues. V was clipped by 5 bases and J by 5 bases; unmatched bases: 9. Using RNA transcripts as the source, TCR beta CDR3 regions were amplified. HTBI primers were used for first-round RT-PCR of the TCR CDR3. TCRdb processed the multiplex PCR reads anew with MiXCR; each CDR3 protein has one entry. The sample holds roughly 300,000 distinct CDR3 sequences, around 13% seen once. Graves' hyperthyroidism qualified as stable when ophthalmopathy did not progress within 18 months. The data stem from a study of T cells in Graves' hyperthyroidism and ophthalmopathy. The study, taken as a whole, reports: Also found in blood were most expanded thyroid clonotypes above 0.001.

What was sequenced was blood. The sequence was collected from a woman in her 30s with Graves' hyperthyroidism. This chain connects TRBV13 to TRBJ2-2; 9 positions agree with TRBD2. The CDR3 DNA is TGTGCCAGCAGCCCCAGAGGGAGCGGGAGGACCGGGGAGCTGTTTTTT. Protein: CASSPRGSGRTGELFF.